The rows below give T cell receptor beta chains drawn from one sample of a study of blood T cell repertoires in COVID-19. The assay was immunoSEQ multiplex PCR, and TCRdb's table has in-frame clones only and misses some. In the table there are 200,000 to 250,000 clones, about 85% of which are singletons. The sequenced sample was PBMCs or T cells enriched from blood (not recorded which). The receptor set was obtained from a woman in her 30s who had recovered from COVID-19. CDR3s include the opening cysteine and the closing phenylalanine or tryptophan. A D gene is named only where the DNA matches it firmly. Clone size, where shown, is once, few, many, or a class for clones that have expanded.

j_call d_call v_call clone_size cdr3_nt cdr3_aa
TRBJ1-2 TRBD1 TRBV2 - TGTGCCAGCAGTGATGGGAGAGGGACAGCCTATGGCTACACCTTC CASSDGRGTAYGYTF
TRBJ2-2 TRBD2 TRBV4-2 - TGTGCCAGCCAGCCTTGGGCTAGCGGGGGGGACGGGGAGCTGTTTTTT CASQPWASGGDGELFF
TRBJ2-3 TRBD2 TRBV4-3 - TGCGCCAGCAGCCAAGGTCCGGCTAGCGGGGGTCTCACAGATACGCAGTATTTT CASSQGPASGGLTDTQYF
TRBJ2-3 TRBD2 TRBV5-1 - TGCGCCAGCAGCTTCCTAGCGGGGCGGCAAAGCACAGATACGCAGTATTTT CASSFLAGRQSTDTQYF
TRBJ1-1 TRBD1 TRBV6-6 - TGTGCCAGCAGTTACGACAGGGGTCAGCATGCTTTCTTT CASSYDRGQHAFF
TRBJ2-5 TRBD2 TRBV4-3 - TGCGCCAGCAGCCAAGAACAATGGGGACTAGCGGGGGAGGGAGCAGAGACCCAGTACTTC CASSQEQWGLAGEGAETQYF
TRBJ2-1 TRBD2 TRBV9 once TGTGCCAGCAGCGCCCCCGGGACTAGCAACAATGAGCAGTTCTTC CASSAPGTSNNEQFF
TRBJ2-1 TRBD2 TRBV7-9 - TGTGCCAGCACCAATAGCGGGGGGGCCTACAATGAGCAGTTCTTC CASTNSGGAYNEQFF
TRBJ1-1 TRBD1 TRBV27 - TGTGCCAGCACCTTCGGACAGGGGAACACTGAAGCTTTCTTT CASTFGQGNTEAFF
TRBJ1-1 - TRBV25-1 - TGTGCCAGCAGCGGGGTTAGACAGGAGAGGGTATACACTGAAGCTTTCTTT CASSGVRQERVYTEAFF
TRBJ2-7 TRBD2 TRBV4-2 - TGTGCCAGCAGCCAAGTTCCTGCGGGGGGGTACGAGCAGTACTTC CASSQVPAGGYEQYF
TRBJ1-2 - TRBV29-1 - TGCAGCGTTGTGGCTCAACTAAACTATGGCTACACCTTC CSVVAQLNYGYTF
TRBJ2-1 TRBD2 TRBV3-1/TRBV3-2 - TGTGCCAGCAGCCAAGGAAGAATGGGGGACGTGACTAGCGGGGTCCCTACAGGGGAGCAGTTCTTC CASSQGRMGDVTSGVPTGEQFF
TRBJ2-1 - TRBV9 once TGTGCCAGCAGCGTAGCTTCCACCAGCTCCTACAATGAGCAGTTCTTC CASSVASTSSYNEQFF
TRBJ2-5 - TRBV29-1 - TGCAGCGTTGAAGGACCCGAGAGGCGTTTTGAGACCCAGTACTTC CSVEGPERRFETQYF
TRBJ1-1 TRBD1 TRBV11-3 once TGTGCCAGCAGCCCACAAGGGGGCAGCTACACTGAAGCTTTCTTT CASSPQGGSYTEAFF
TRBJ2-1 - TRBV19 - TGTGCCAGTAGTATCGGAGGGCAGGGGCAGTTCTTC CASSIGGQGQFF
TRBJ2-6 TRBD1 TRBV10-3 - TGTGCCATCAGAAGAGGGGACAGTATAGAATCTGGGGCCAACGTCCTGACTTTC CAIRRGDSIESGANVLTF
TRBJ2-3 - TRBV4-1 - TGCGCCAGCAGCCCCGACGGGGTGCTCGGAGATACGCAGTATTTT CASSPDGVLGDTQYF
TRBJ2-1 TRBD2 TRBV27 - TGTGCCAGCAATAAACTAGCGGGGGGCCTGGACCTGGATGATGAGCAGTTCTTC CASNKLAGGLDLDDEQFF
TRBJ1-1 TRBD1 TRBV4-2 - TGTGCCAGCAGCCACCCGGGACAGGGGGCGAACACTGAAGCTTTCTTT CASSHPGQGANTEAFF
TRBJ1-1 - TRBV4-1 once TGCGCCAGCAGACGTCCGGGACAAATGAACACTGAAGCTTTCTTT CASRRPGQMNTEAFF
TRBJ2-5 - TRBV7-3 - TGTGCCAGCAGCTTCGGGTACCAAGAGACCCAGTACTTC CASSFGYQETQYF
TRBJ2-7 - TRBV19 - TGTGCCAGTAGTGCGGTCAGGGGATTCTCCGAGCAGTACTTC CASSAVRGFSEQYF
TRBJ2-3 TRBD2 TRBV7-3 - TGTGCCAGCAGCTTAGCGGGGGGAAGCACAGATACGCAGTATTTT CASSLAGGSTDTQYF
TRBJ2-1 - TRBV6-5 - TGTGCCAGCAGTTACTCGGGCACCACAGAGCAGTTCTTC CASSYSGTTEQFF
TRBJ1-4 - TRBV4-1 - TGCGCCAGCAGCCGATTCACTGCAACTAATGAAAAACTGTTTTTT CASSRFTATNEKLFF
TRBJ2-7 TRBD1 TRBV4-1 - TGCGCCAGCAGCCAAGATGACAGGGCGTACGAGCAGTACTTC CASSQDDRAYEQYF
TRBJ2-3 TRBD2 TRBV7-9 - TGTGCCAGCAGCCCTAGCGGGGGTGGCGATACGCAGTATTTT CASSPSGGGDTQYF
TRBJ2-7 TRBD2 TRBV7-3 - TGTGCCAGCAGCTTAAGCGGGACTAATACCTACGAGCAGTACTTC CASSLSGTNTYEQYF
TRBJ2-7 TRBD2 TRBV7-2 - TGTGCCAGCAGCTTAGCGGGTGGTTCGGGGGGTACCTACGAGCAGTACTTC CASSLAGGSGGTYEQYF
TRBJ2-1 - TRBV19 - TGTGCCAGTAGCGCGTTCAATGAGCAGTTCTTC CASSAFNEQFF
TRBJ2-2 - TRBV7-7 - TGTGCTAGCAGCTCAGTTCCGGGAGAAACCGGGGAGCTGTTTTTT CASSSVPGETGELFF
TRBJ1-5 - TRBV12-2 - TGTGCAAGTCGCTTAGAGGACAGGGGTTGTAGGAATCAGCCCCAGCATTTT CASRLEDRGCRNQPQHF
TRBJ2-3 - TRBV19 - TGTGCCAGTAGTTCTCAGGCGGGGTCAGATACGCAGTATTTT CASSSQAGSDTQYF
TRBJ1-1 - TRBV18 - TGTGCCAGCTCACCGGGGCGGAGGGGCACTGAAGCTTTCTTT CASSPGRRGTEAFF
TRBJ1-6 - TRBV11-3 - TGTGCCAGCAGCTTAGGCAGGGGTGATTCACCCCTCCACTTT CASSLGRGDSPLHF
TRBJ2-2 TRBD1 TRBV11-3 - TGTGCCAGCAGCCCTCGCCGGACAGGGAGCGGGGAGCTGTTTTTT CASSPRRTGSGELFF
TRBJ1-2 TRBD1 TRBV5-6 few TGTGCCAGCAGCTTGCGGACAGGATATGGCTACACCTTC CASSLRTGYGYTF
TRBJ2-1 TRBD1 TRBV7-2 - TGTGCCAGCAGCCCCAGGGGGCGCTCCTACAATGAGCAGTTCTTC CASSPRGRSYNEQFF
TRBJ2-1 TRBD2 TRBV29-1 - TGCAGCGCACGGCGGGGACTAGCGGGTCGAGGGGGTGAGCAGTTCTTC CSARRGLAGRGGEQFF
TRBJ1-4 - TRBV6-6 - TGTGCCAGCAATAGAAGACTCCGAGGAAAACTGTTTTTT CASNRRLRGKLFF
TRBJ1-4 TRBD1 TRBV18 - TGTGCCAGCTCACCCTGGGACAGGGTAGGGGAAAAACTGTTTTTT CASSPWDRVGEKLFF